This T cell receptor (beta chain) was recovered during a study of cytomegalovirus exposure and HLA in healthy donors. Note on this clone: What it recognizes is unknown.

Trimming cost V 0 bases and J 1 base, with 9 bases left between them. This CDR3 contains 15 residues. Germline V gene lookup returns CDR1 MGHRA and CDR2 YSYEKL. The PCR was carried out with 60 Vbeta primers and 13 Jbeta primers. Only in-frame clones appear in the TCRdb table, and some are missing; sequencing was by immunoSEQ multiplex PCR. The table has 160,000 or so clones, approximately 86% seen once. General study points: The authors considered a cluster of highly shared sequence variants likely to be a sequencing artifact. A missense DCLRE1C variant was associated with V- and J-gene trimming of TCR beta chains in a later analysis, and an independent cohort replicated the association. Association with HLA alleles at 0.05 false discovery rate was found for 15,000 to 20,000 TCR beta sequences in a later analysis.

The TCR sequence derives from a woman between 18 and 29 years old in good health and CMV-seronegative. Input material: PBMCs. This sequence joins TRBV4-1 and TRBJ1-1, with D perhaps matching TRBD1 (5 bases). This chain's CDR3 is CASSQEGGRNTEAFF. Written as DNA, the CDR3 is TGCGCCAGCAGCCAAGAGGGGGGGAGGAACACTGAAGCTTTCTTT.